This T cell receptor (beta chain) derives from a study of blood T cell repertoires in COVID-19. Recovered participants had two consecutive negative NP/OP PCR tests, healthcare professional clearance, or symptom resolution. The CDR3 is made up of 14 amino acids. Germline lookup yields CDR1 MNHNY and CDR2 SVGAGI (reference sequence). V gave up 6 bases and J gave up 6 bases; unmatched junction bases: 8. Profiled with immunoSEQ multiplex PCR; TCRdb holds only in-frame clones, not every one. The sample has some 170,000 clones; 65% to 90% are singletons. Material for sequencing was PBMCs or T cells enriched from blood (not recorded which). The chain uses TRBV6-6 and TRBJ1-1, with 9 bases aligning to TRBD1. The origin of this receptor is a man in his fifties who had recovered from COVID-19. Written as DNA, the CDR3 is TGTGCCAGCAGCTGGGACAGGGCTAGGGCTGAAGCTTTCTTT. Protein: CASSWDRARAEAFF.